The rows below give T cell receptor beta chains drawn from one sample of a study of cytomegalovirus exposure and HLA in healthy donors. Produced via immunoSEQ multiplex PCR; TCRdb's table is partial and in-frame only. The sample lists fewer than 200,000 clones; about 80% were seen once. The sequenced sample consisted of PBMCs. All receptors derive from a man aged 60-69 years in good health and CMV-seronegative. The CDR3 runs from the conserved cysteine through the conserved F or W. A D gene is named only where the DNA matches it firmly. Part of the rows lack a size; the others show once, few, many or a class for expanded clones.

j_call | clone_size | d_call | v_call | cdr3_nt | cdr3_aa
TRBJ1-2 | - | TRBD1 | TRBV19 | TGTGCCAGTACCAGACAGGACAGGGCCAACTATGGCTACACCTTC | CASTRQDRANYGYTF
TRBJ2-7 | - | - | TRBV11-2 | TGTGCCAGCAGCTTAACTAGTGCGACTGGTTCATTCGACGAGCAGTACTTC | CASSLTSATGSFDEQYF
TRBJ1-5 | - | TRBD1 | TRBV5-5 | TGTGCCAGCAGCTTGTCTGATAGGACAGGGAATCAGCCCCAGCATTTT | CASSLSDRTGNQPQHF
TRBJ2-5 | - | TRBD2 | TRBV28 | TGTGCCAGCAGTTTAGGGACTAGCGACCAAGAGACCCAGTACTTC | CASSLGTSDQETQYF
TRBJ1-6 | few | - | TRBV18 | TGTGCCAGCTCAGGAGACAGTTATAATTCACCCCTCCACTTT | CASSGDSYNSPLHF
TRBJ2-7 | - | TRBD1 | TRBV2 | TGTGCCAGCAGTGGGACAGGGACGGGACACGAGCAGTACTTC | CASSGTGTGHEQYF
TRBJ2-1 | - | TRBD2 | TRBV29-1 | TGCAGCGCCGAGGGCGGGGGGGTATACTACAATGAGCAGTTCTTC | CSAEGGGVYYNEQFF
TRBJ2-5 | - | TRBD2 | TRBV2 | TGTGCCAGCAGTGCGTCTAGCGGGAGTTGGGAGACCCAGTACTTC | CASSASSGSWETQYF
TRBJ2-5 | - | - | TRBV7-9 | TGTGCCAGCATAGCCGGGAGCGAGCAAGAGACCCAGTACTTC | CASIAGSEQETQYF
TRBJ1-5 | - | - | TRBV19 | TGTGCCAGTAGTACACAGGGTAGCAATCAGCCCCAGCATTTT | CASSTQGSNQPQHF
TRBJ2-7 | - | TRBD1 | TRBV29-1 | TGCAGCGGCCGGGACAGACATTACGAGCAGTACTTC | CSGRDRHYEQYF
TRBJ2-4 | - | - | TRBV5-4 | TGTGCCAGCAGCTTGTATAGGGACTCCCAAAACATTCAGTACTTC | CASSLYRDSQNIQYF
TRBJ2-7 | - | TRBD1 | TRBV7-8 | TGTGCCAGCAGCTTAGCCATAGGGGGCTTTAATAGAAACTACGAGCAGTACTTC | CASSLAIGGFNRNYEQYF
TRBJ1-2 | - | - | TRBV9 | TGTGCCAGCAGCGTATTGCCCCTTTCAGGGGCCACCTTC | CASSVLPLSGATF
TRBJ2-7 | - | TRBD2 | TRBV6-5 | TGTGCCAGGACGGAGCCTAGCGGGAACCACGAGCAGTACTTC | CARTEPSGNHEQYF
TRBJ2-6 | few | - | TRBV19 | TGTGCCAGTACCCAGGGGGGTTGGTCTGGGGCCAACGTCCTGACTTTC | CASTQGGWSGANVLTF
TRBJ2-2 | - | TRBD1 | TRBV6-1 | TGTGCCAGCAGTGAAGCGCGGATTGGACAGGGGCGCACCGGGGAGCTGTTTTTT | CASSEARIGQGRTGELFF
TRBJ2-7 | - | TRBD2 | TRBV30 | TGTGCCTGGAGTGCGGGGGCGGGAGGGTACGAGCAGTACTTC | CAWSAGAGGYEQYF
TRBJ2-1 | - | TRBD1 | TRBV10-3 | TGTGCCATCAGTGGGGACAGTCATGGACACAATGAGCAGTTCTTC | CAISGDSHGHNEQFF
TRBJ1-3 | - | - | TRBV29-1 | TGCAGCGTCGGGGGGGCGTCAGGAAACACCATATATTTT | CSVGGASGNTIYF
TRBJ2-3 | - | - | TRBV15 | TGTGCCACCAGCAGAGAAACGGGATTGGATACGCAGTATTTT | CATSRETGLDTQYF
TRBJ2-7 | - | TRBD2 | TRBV5-1 | TGCGCCAGCAGCCCGGGGACTAGATCCTACGAGCAGTACTTC | CASSPGTRSYEQYF
TRBJ1-2 | - | - | TRBV29-1 | TGCAGCGTTGAGGCAGGGAAAATCTATGGCTACACCTTC | CSVEAGKIYGYTF
TRBJ2-7 | few | TRBD2 | TRBV27 | TGTGCCAGCAGCCGGACTAGCGGGATTTACGAGCAGTACTTC | CASSRTSGIYEQYF
TRBJ1-5 | once | - | TRBV6-6 | TGTGCCAGCAGTCCTACAGGGTCCGAGCAGCCCCAGAATTTT | CASSPTGSEQPQNF
TRBJ1-2 | - | - | TRBV29-1 | TGCAGCGACCAGGGATCCTATGGCTACACCTTC | CSDQGSYGYTF
TRBJ2-7 | - | - | TRBV4-3 | TGCGCCAGCAGCCAGCAACCCACAGGTCTTCCCTACGAGCAGTACTTC | CASSQQPTGLPYEQYF
TRBJ2-1 | few | TRBD1 | TRBV5-1 | TGCGCCAGCAGCTTCACCGGGACAGGGCTTGTCAATGAGCAGTTCTTC | CASSFTGTGLVNEQFF
TRBJ1-1 | - | TRBD1 | TRBV4-2 | TGTGCCAGCAGCCCTGACAGGGATTTAGACACTGAAGCTTTCTTT | CASSPDRDLDTEAFF
TRBJ2-6 | - | - | TRBV2 | TGTGCCAGCAATGCAGAATTGGCTGGGGCCAACGTCCTGACTTTC | CASNAELAGANVLTF
TRBJ2-3 | - | - | TRBV7-9 | TGTGCCAGCAGCCCCGGGGAGGCTGCTAGCACAGATACGCAGTATTTT | CASSPGEAASTDTQYF
TRBJ2-7 | few | - | TRBV5-1 | TGCGCCAGCAGCTCGACCGCAGGGGTTAACTCCTACGAGCAGTACTTC | CASSSTAGVNSYEQYF
TRBJ2-7 | - | TRBD1 | TRBV5-4 | TGTGCCAGCAGCTTTGAAAGACAGGGCTACGAGCAGTACTTC | CASSFERQGYEQYF
TRBJ1-2 | once | - | TRBV7-9 | TGTGCCAGCAGCCCCGGGGGGGCTGGCCATGGCTACACCTTC | CASSPGGAGHGYTF
TRBJ2-2 | - | - | TRBV2 | TGTGCCAGCAGTGCCGGTGGGGCTGGCACCGGGGAGCTGTTTTTT | CASSAGGAGTGELFF
TRBJ1-4 | - | - | TRBV25-1 | TGTGCCAGCAGTGAAGGGGGAGCCGGGGGTGCTGAAAAACTGTTTTTT | CASSEGGAGGAEKLFF
TRBJ2-5 | - | - | TRBV5-6 | TGTGCCAGCAGCCGTCAGATCGGACAGAAAGAGACCCAGTACTTC | CASSRQIGQKETQYF
TRBJ2-3 | few | TRBD2 | TRBV2 | TGTGCCAGCACCTTCCGGGGGGGGACAGATACGCAGTATTTT | CASTFRGGTDTQYF
TRBJ1-2 | - | TRBD1 | TRBV5-1 | TGCGCCAGCAGCTCACCGGGACAGGGGGATGGCTACACCTTC | CASSSPGQGDGYTF
TRBJ2-7 | - | TRBD1 | TRBV2 | TGTGCCAGCAGTAGACAGGGGGGATTCTACGAGCAGTACTTC | CASSRQGGFYEQYF
TRBJ2-1 | - | - | TRBV27 | TGTGCCAGCAGTTCCCACCGCCAGGGGGGATACAATGAGCAGTTCTTC | CASSSHRQGGYNEQFF
TRBJ2-1 | - | TRBD1 | TRBV29-1 | TGCAGCGTTAGAATGATACAGGGGCCGAATGAGCAGTTCTTC | CSVRMIQGPNEQFF
TRBJ1-2 | - | TRBD1 | TRBV30 | TGTGCCTGGAACAGGGGGCCTGGCTACCCCTTC | CAWNRGPGYPF
TRBJ1-1 | - | - | TRBV19 | TGTGCCAGTAAACAGGTGAACACTGAAGCTTTCTTT | CASKQVNTEAFF
TRBJ2-5 | few | - | TRBV2 | TGTGCCAGCAGTGAAGGGGGGGGCGACGAAGAGACCCAGTACTTC | CASSEGGGDEETQYF
TRBJ1-3 | few | - | TRBV9 | TGTGCCAGCAGCGTATGGGCAGGGGTGGGAAACACCATATATTTT | CASSVWAGVGNTIYF
TRBJ1-6 | - | - | TRBV7-8 | TGTGCCAGCAGCTTAGCAGCGCGCGGTAATTCACCCCTCCACTTT | CASSLAARGNSPLHF
TRBJ2-7 | - | TRBD1 | TRBV28 | TGTGCCAGCAGAGTCACAGGGGGTGGCCGCTACGAGCAGTACTTC | CASRVTGGGRYEQYF
TRBJ1-1 | - | - | TRBV25-1 | TGTGCCAGCAGTGTTTGGGGTGGAGGCACTGAAGCTTTCTTT | CASSVWGGGTEAFF
TRBJ2-1 | - | - | TRBV4-3 | TGCGCCAGCAGCCAGGAACCGGACAGTGGCTTCAATGAGCAGTTCTTC | CASSQEPDSGFNEQFF
TRBJ2-7 | - | TRBD2 | TRBV10-3 | TGTGCCATCAGTGCGACAGCCCCGGGACTAGCAAACCTACTCTACGAGCAGTACTTC | CAISATAPGLANLLYEQYF
TRBJ2-1 | - | - | TRBV6-6 | TGTGCCAGCAGCTCGGGTACTAGAGAGTTCTTC | CASSSGTREFF
TRBJ1-2 | - | TRBD1 | TRBV6-5 | TGTGCCAGCAGTTTGCGGACAGGGGGCAGGTATGGCTACACCTTC | CASSLRTGGRYGYTF
TRBJ2-1 | - | - | TRBV5-6 | TGTGCCAGCAGCTTGGGCGGTTACAATGAGCAGTTCTTC | CASSLGGYNEQFF
TRBJ2-1 | few | TRBD2 | TRBV5-4 | TGTGCCAGCAGCTCCTTAGCGGGTCGGCAGGATGAGCAGTTCTTC | CASSSLAGRQDEQFF
TRBJ2-3 | - | - | TRBV6-4 | TGTGCCGCAGGCCCCCTTAGCACAGATACGCAGTATTTT | CAAGPLSTDTQYF
TRBJ2-3 | - | TRBD2 | TRBV27 | TGTGCCAGCAGTCTCCCCCGACTAGCGGGGGCCCCAGATACGCAGTATTTT | CASSLPRLAGAPDTQYF
TRBJ2-7 | - | - | TRBV6-5 | TGTGCCAGCAGCGGGAGTTCCTACGAGCAGTACTTC | CASSGSSYEQYF